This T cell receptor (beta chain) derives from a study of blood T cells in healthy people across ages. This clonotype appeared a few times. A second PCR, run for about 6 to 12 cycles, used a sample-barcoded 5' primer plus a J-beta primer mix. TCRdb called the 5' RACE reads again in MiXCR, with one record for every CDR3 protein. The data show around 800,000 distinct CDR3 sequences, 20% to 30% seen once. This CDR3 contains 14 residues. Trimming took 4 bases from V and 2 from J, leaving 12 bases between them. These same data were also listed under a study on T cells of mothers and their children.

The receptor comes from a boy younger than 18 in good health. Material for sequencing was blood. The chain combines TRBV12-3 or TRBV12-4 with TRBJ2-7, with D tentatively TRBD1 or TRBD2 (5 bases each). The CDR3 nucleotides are TGTGCCAGCAGTTGGGACCTGGAGGCCTACGAGCAGTACTTC. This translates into CASSWDLEAYEQYF.